The rows below give T cell receptor beta chains drawn from one sample of a study of blood T cell repertoires in COVID-19. Generated by immunoSEQ multiplex PCR, the TCRdb table keeps only in-frame clones and is missing some. The sample yields some 350,000 clones, around nine tenths seen once. Material for sequencing was peripheral blood. The receptors come from a woman aged 18-29 years who had recovered from COVID-19. The CDR3 runs from the conserved cysteine through the conserved F or W. The order of the fields is clone size, J gene, D gene, V gene, CDR3 DNA, CDR3 protein. A D gene is named only where the DNA matches it firmly. The size entry is marked missing in some rows and otherwise reads once, few, many or a size class.

clone_size: -; j_call: TRBJ2-3; d_call: TRBD2; v_call: TRBV27; cdr3_nt: TGTGCCAGCAGTTTGTACGGACTAGCGGTCACAGATACGCAGTATTTT; cdr3_aa: CASSLYGLAVTDTQYF
clone_size: -; j_call: TRBJ2-3; d_call: TRBD1; v_call: TRBV5-4; cdr3_nt: TGTGCCAGCAGCGCCGCCAAACAGGGGCCAGATACGCAGTATTTT; cdr3_aa: CASSAAKQGPDTQYF
clone_size: -; j_call: TRBJ1-1; d_call: TRBD1; v_call: TRBV7-9; cdr3_nt: TGTGCCAGCAGCCCCCGACAGGGATCCACTGAAGCTTTCTTT; cdr3_aa: CASSPRQGSTEAFF
clone_size: once; j_call: TRBJ1-5; d_call: -; v_call: TRBV7-9; cdr3_nt: TGTGCCAGCAGCTTACCACCGGGACACCAGTTGGCAAGCAATCAGCCCCAGCATTTT; cdr3_aa: CASSLPPGHQLASNQPQHF
clone_size: -; j_call: TRBJ2-2; d_call: -; v_call: TRBV10-3; cdr3_nt: TGTGCCATCAGTGACGGAGGGGGGGAGCTGTTTTTT; cdr3_aa: CAISDGGGELFF
clone_size: -; j_call: TRBJ1-3; d_call: -; v_call: TRBV7-9; cdr3_nt: TGTGCCAGCAGCTTCGACTTGGGAGGGTCTGGAAACACCATATATTTT; cdr3_aa: CASSFDLGGSGNTIYF
clone_size: -; j_call: TRBJ1-1; d_call: TRBD1; v_call: TRBV12-3/TRBV12-4; cdr3_nt: TGTGCCAGCAGTCTCCGACAGGGGGATGAAGCTTTCTTT; cdr3_aa: CASSLRQGDEAFF
clone_size: -; j_call: TRBJ2-5; d_call: TRBD1; v_call: TRBV6-5; cdr3_nt: TGTGCCAGCAGTTCCTGGACAGGGGGCAGGGAGACCCAGTACTTC; cdr3_aa: CASSSWTGGRETQYF
clone_size: -; j_call: TRBJ1-3; d_call: -; v_call: TRBV4-3; cdr3_nt: TGCGCCAGCAGCCAGCTCCGGGGTTCTGGAAACACCATATATTTT; cdr3_aa: CASSQLRGSGNTIYF
clone_size: -; j_call: TRBJ1-1; d_call: -; v_call: TRBV19; cdr3_nt: TGTGCCAGTAGTATCCGCCTCCACAGGGTTGCTGAAGCTTTCTTT; cdr3_aa: CASSIRLHRVAEAFF
clone_size: -; j_call: TRBJ1-1; d_call: -; v_call: TRBV7-9; cdr3_nt: TGTGCCAGCAGCGCTCAGGGCCGCCGACTGAACACTGAAGCTTTCTTT; cdr3_aa: CASSAQGRRLNTEAFF
clone_size: few; j_call: TRBJ1-5; d_call: TRBD1; v_call: TRBV6-5; cdr3_nt: TGTGCCAGCAGCGACTGGACAGGCGGCAATCAGCCCCAGCATTTT; cdr3_aa: CASSDWTGGNQPQHF
clone_size: once; j_call: TRBJ1-1; d_call: -; v_call: TRBV19; cdr3_nt: TGTGCCAGTGCCGCGGGTGGGAGGTACACTGAAGCTTTCTTT; cdr3_aa: CASAAGGRYTEAFF
clone_size: -; j_call: TRBJ2-1; d_call: TRBD1; v_call: TRBV7-2; cdr3_nt: TGTGCCAGCAGCTTAGTAGGGACAGGGTCGAATGAGCAGTTCTTC; cdr3_aa: CASSLVGTGSNEQFF
clone_size: -; j_call: TRBJ1-5; d_call: -; v_call: TRBV12-5; cdr3_nt: TGTGCTAGTGGTTTGGCCTACGGGAGTCCCCAGCATTTT; cdr3_aa: CASGLAYGSPQHF
clone_size: -; j_call: TRBJ2-1; d_call: TRBD2; v_call: TRBV6-2/TRBV6-3; cdr3_nt: TGTGCCAGCAGCCCACTAGCGGGAGATGAGCAGTTCTTC; cdr3_aa: CASSPLAGDEQFF
clone_size: -; j_call: TRBJ1-2; d_call: -; v_call: TRBV11-2; cdr3_nt: TGTGCCAGCAGCTCAGGGGATGGCTACACCTTC; cdr3_aa: CASSSGDGYTF
clone_size: -; j_call: TRBJ1-1; d_call: TRBD1; v_call: TRBV5-1; cdr3_nt: TGCGCCAGCAGCACAGGACAGGGGCTAGGAGCTTTCTTT; cdr3_aa: CASSTGQGLGAFF
clone_size: -; j_call: TRBJ2-3; d_call: -; v_call: TRBV5-1; cdr3_nt: TGCGCCAGCCGCGTTAGCGGACTCACAGATACGCAGTATTTT; cdr3_aa: CASRVSGLTDTQYF
clone_size: -; j_call: TRBJ1-1; d_call: -; v_call: TRBV11-3; cdr3_nt: TGTGCCAGCAGCCTCCCCCGGGGGGTGACTGAAGCTTTCTTT; cdr3_aa: CASSLPRGVTEAFF
clone_size: -; j_call: TRBJ2-6; d_call: -; v_call: TRBV14; cdr3_nt: TGTGCCAGCAGCACCCAGTCAGGGTCTGGGGCCAACGTCCTGACTTTC; cdr3_aa: CASSTQSGSGANVLTF
clone_size: -; j_call: TRBJ1-5; d_call: TRBD1; v_call: TRBV7-2; cdr3_nt: TGTGCCAGCAGCTGGACAGGAAGCAATCAGCCCCAGCATTTT; cdr3_aa: CASSWTGSNQPQHF
clone_size: -; j_call: TRBJ1-1; d_call: TRBD1; v_call: TRBV11-3; cdr3_nt: TGTGCCAGCAGCTCCCCGGGGACAGGGGGGAGCACTGAAGCTTTCTTT; cdr3_aa: CASSSPGTGGSTEAFF
clone_size: -; j_call: TRBJ2-3; d_call: -; v_call: TRBV19; cdr3_nt: TGTGCCAGTACTCTCCGGGGATCTGCAGATACGCAGTATTTT; cdr3_aa: CASTLRGSADTQYF
clone_size: few; j_call: TRBJ1-1; d_call: -; v_call: TRBV11-3; cdr3_nt: TGTGCCAGCAGCGTAAGGAGGAACACTGAAGCTTTCTTT; cdr3_aa: CASSVRRNTEAFF
clone_size: -; j_call: TRBJ2-5; d_call: TRBD1; v_call: TRBV27; cdr3_nt: TGTGCCAGCAGTTTGACTGGACAGGTCCAAGAGACCCAGTACTTC; cdr3_aa: CASSLTGQVQETQYF
clone_size: -; j_call: TRBJ1-6; d_call: -; v_call: TRBV5-5; cdr3_nt: TGTGCCAGCAGCCCGACAGTGAATTCACCCCTCCACTTT; cdr3_aa: CASSPTVNSPLHF
clone_size: -; j_call: TRBJ1-2; d_call: -; v_call: TRBV30; cdr3_nt: TGTGCCTGGAGTGCGGCAACCGGGGGCTACACCTTC; cdr3_aa: CAWSAATGGYTF
clone_size: -; j_call: TRBJ1-1; d_call: -; v_call: TRBV19; cdr3_nt: TGTGCCAGTAGCAAAGGGGGAAGGAACACTGAAGCTTTCTTT; cdr3_aa: CASSKGGRNTEAFF
clone_size: -; j_call: TRBJ1-1; d_call: TRBD1; v_call: TRBV19; cdr3_nt: TGTGCCAGCAGACAGGGGGTCCGGGCTTTCTTT; cdr3_aa: CASRQGVRAFF